The rows below give T cell receptor beta chains drawn from one sample of a study of blood T cell repertoires in COVID-19. Measured with immunoSEQ multiplex PCR; TCRdb has only the in-frame clones, and not every one. The sample contains about 100,000 clones, 70% to 90% of which appear only once. Sequencing was carried out using peripheral blood. All receptors derive from a human donor in a cohort sampled during active COVID-19. Both conserved end residues are part of each CDR3. D genes are given only for firm matches. Clone size, where shown, is once, few, many, or a class for clones that have expanded.

abundance	d_gene	v_gene	j_gene	CDR3nt	CDR3aa
-	-	TRBV6-4	TRBJ1-2	TGTGCCAGCAGTGACTCGGGGGCACCCTTCTATGGCTACACCTTC	CASSDSGAPFYGYTF
-	TRBD1	TRBV28	TRBJ1-6	TGTGCCAGCAGCAGGGACTTTAGGACAGGCGATTCACCCCTCCACTTT	CASSRDFRTGDSPLHF
-	TRBD1	TRBV6-1	TRBJ1-4	TGTGCCAGCAGTGACGGACAGGGCAGTTGGGTGTTTTTT	CASSDGQGSWVFF
-	TRBD2	TRBV7-6	TRBJ2-7	TGTGCCAGCAGCTTAGAGACTAGCGGGAGGGCCGGGGAGCAGTACTTC	CASSLETSGRAGEQYF
many	-	TRBV28	TRBJ1-2	TGTGCCAGCAGTTTAAATCCAGGGTATGGCTACACCTTC	CASSLNPGYGYTF
-	TRBD2	TRBV28	TRBJ2-7	TGTGCCAGCAGTTCTCGGGAGGGGACTAGCGGGAGTTTTTCCTACGAGCAGTACTTC	CASSSREGTSGSFSYEQYF
-	-	TRBV6-5	TRBJ2-7	TGTGCCAGCAGGTCTGGGGGACTCTCTTACGAGCAGTACTTC	CASRSGGLSYEQYF
-	TRBD2	TRBV29-1	TRBJ2-7	TGCAGCGCGGCCCGGACGGGGGGAGGGCCCCAATACGAGCAGTACTTC	CSAARTGGGPQYEQYF
-	-	TRBV6-5	TRBJ1-1	TGTGCCAGCAGTTACTCAGGGGTGAACACTGAAGCTTTCTTT	CASSYSGVNTEAFF
-	-	TRBV5-5	TRBJ1-4	TGTGCCAGCAGCTTGGGGCCCAATGAAAAACTGTTTTTT	CASSLGPNEKLFF
-	TRBD1	TRBV13	TRBJ1-4	TGTGCCAGCAGTTGGACAGGAAACGATGAAAAACTGTTTTTT	CASSWTGNDEKLFF
-	-	TRBV28	TRBJ2-3	TGTGCCAGCAGTTTATCCTCGGGAGGCACAGATACGCAGTATTTT	CASSLSSGGTDTQYF
-	-	TRBV24-1	TRBJ2-6	TGTGCCACCAGTGACCAAAGGGGAGGTGGGGCCAACGTCCTGACTTTC	CATSDQRGGGANVLTF
-	-	TRBV7-2	TRBJ2-3	TGTGCCAGCAGCTTCAGAACAGATACGCAGTATTTT	CASSFRTDTQYF
-	TRBD2	TRBV3-1/TRBV3-2	TRBJ2-2	TGTGCCAGCAGCCAAACGCTTGCGGGAGGAAGCACCGGGGAGCTGTTTTTT	CASSQTLAGGSTGELFF
-	TRBD2	TRBV7-8	TRBJ2-7	TGTGCCAGCAGCTTAGGTCCCCTAGCGGGAGGTGACAACGAGCAGTACTTC	CASSLGPLAGGDNEQYF
-	-	TRBV28	TRBJ2-3	TGTGCCAGCAGTGCCCAGGGTTTCGGCACAGATACGCAGTATTTT	CASSAQGFGTDTQYF
-	TRBD2	TRBV24-1	TRBJ2-1	TGTGCCACCAGTGATCAATCCGGGACTAGCGGGATTTATGAGCAGTTCTTC	CATSDQSGTSGIYEQFF
-	-	TRBV14	TRBJ2-5	TGTGCCAGCAGCCAAGATCGGGGTTCCCTCCAAGAGACCCAGTACTTC	CASSQDRGSLQETQYF
-	TRBD1	TRBV11-2	TRBJ1-2	TGTGCCAGCACCGTAGACAGGGGGCGCGGCTATGGCTACACCTTC	CASTVDRGRGYGYTF
-	-	TRBV9	TRBJ2-7	TGTGCCAGCAGCGTAGCCTCTAGGACAGATTTCTACGAGCAGTACTTC	CASSVASRTDFYEQYF
-	-	TRBV5-6	TRBJ1-2	TGTGCCAGCAGCTTGGCAGGGGAGAACTATGGCTACACCTTC	CASSLAGENYGYTF
-	-	TRBV7-9	TRBJ2-7	TGTGCCAGCAGCTTAGCCAGCGTCTACGAGCAGTACTTC	CASSLASVYEQYF
-	-	TRBV5-6	TRBJ1-2	TGTGCCAGCAGCTTGGCCGGGGTAAGAAGTCGGGGCTACACCTTC	CASSLAGVRSRGYTF
-	-	TRBV7-9	TRBJ2-5	TGTGCCAGCAGCTCTAGGGTATCCGGGGGCCAAGAGACCCAGTACTTC	CASSSRVSGGQETQYF
-	-	TRBV12-5	TRBJ2-1	TGTGCTAGTGGTGATACTATCATCAATGAGCAGTTCTTC	CASGDTIINEQFF
-	-	TRBV10-3	TRBJ1-1	TGTGCCATCAGTGAACGCGAGGGGGAGACTGAAGCTTTCTTT	CAISEREGETEAFF